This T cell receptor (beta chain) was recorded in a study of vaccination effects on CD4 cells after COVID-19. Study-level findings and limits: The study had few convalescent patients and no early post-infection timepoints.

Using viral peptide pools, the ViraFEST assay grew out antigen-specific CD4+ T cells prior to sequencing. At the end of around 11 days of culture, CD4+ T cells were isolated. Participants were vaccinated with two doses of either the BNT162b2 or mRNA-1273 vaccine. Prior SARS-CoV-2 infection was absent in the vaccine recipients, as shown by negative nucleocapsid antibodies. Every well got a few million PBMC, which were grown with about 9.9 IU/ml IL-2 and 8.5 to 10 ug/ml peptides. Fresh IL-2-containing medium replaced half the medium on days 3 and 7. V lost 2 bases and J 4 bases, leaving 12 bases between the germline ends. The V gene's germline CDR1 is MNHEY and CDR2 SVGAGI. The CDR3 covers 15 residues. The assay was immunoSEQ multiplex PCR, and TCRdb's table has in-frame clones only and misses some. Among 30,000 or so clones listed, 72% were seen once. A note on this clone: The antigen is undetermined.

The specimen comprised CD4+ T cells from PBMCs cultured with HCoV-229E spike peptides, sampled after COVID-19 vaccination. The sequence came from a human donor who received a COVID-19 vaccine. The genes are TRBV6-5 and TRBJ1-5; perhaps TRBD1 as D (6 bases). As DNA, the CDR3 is TGTGCCAGCAGTTACCAAGTAACAGGGAATCAGCCCCAGCATTTT. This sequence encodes CASSYQVTGNQPQHF.